Shown below are 7 T cell receptor beta chains from a single sample sequenced in a study of blood T cell repertoires in COVID-19. Produced via immunoSEQ multiplex PCR; TCRdb's table is partial and in-frame only. The sample yields under 200,000 clones, roughly 71% seen once. The sequenced sample consisted of peripheral blood. The receptors here all came from a woman of 80 years or more with acute or convalescent COVID-19.

V is TRBV5-1 and J is TRBJ1-2; no definite D call. CDR3 size: 16 residues. CDR1 SGHRS and CDR2 YFSETQ come from the germline V gene. V lost 5 bases to trimming and J lost 2 bases, with 19 bases between them. CDR3 sequence reads: CASSLPSGEGNYGYTF. CDR3 nucleotides: TGCGCCAGCAGTTTACCGTCAGGCGAGGGAAACTATGGCTACACCTTC.

The chain carries TRBV30 and TRBJ1-2; D unresolved. V gave up 2 bases and J gave up 9 bases, with 19 bases separating them. There are 14 residues in the CDR3. Germline CDR1 and CDR2: GTSNPN and SVGIG (reference sequence). CDR3 sequence reads: CAWSMLRAPTSYTF. Written as DNA, the CDR3 is TGTGCCTGGAGTATGTTGAGGGCCCCTACGAGCTACACCTTC. The full variable domain, completed using reference TRBV30 and TRBJ1-2, is SQTIHQWPATLVQPVGSPLSLECTVEGTSNPNLYWYRQAAGRGLQLLFYSVGIGQISSEVPQNLSASRPQDRQFILSSKKLLLSDSGFYLCAWSMLRAPTSYTFGSGTRLTVV.

The chain carries TRBV5-1 and TRBJ2-3; 10 bases are a match to TRBD2. With V trimmed by 1 base and J by 3 bases, 5 bases remained unmatched. Germline assignment: CDR1 SGHRS and CDR2 YFSETQ. The CDR3 spans 16 residues. The CDR3 bases are TGCGCCAGCAGCTTGCAGCGGGGGGGCCGGACAGATACGCAGTATTTT. It is translated as CASSLQRGGRTDTQYF.

The V and J genes are TRBV20-1 and TRBJ1-6; TRBD1 matches 7 bases. There are 14 residues in the CDR3. Losses at the gene ends were 3 bases for V and 8 bases for J; bases not matched to a gene: 7. Germline V gene sequence: CDR1 DFQATT, CDR2 SNEGSKA (reference sequence). As DNA, the CDR3 is TGCAGTGCTAGTCCGACAGGGATAGATTCACCCCTCCACTTT. This sequence encodes CSASPTGIDSPLHF.

J is TRBJ1-4 and V is TRBV7-9; maybe TRBD1 (6 bases). The CDR3 has 14 residues. Germline assignment: CDR1 SEHNR and CDR2 FQNEAQ (reference sequence). Trimming removed 5 bases at V and 11 bases at J, with 18 bases between. CDR3 residues: CASSPTIPQGKLFF. CDR3 nucleotides: TGTGCCAGCAGCCCCACGATCCCACAGGGTAAACTGTTTTTT.

The rearrangement links TRBV9 to TRBJ2-5, with 9 bases identical to TRBD1. Germline V CDR1 and CDR2: SGDLS, YYNGEE. CDR3 length equals 16 residues. Trimming cost V 3 bases and J 2 bases; bases outside gene matches: 8. The CDR3, as DNA: TGTGCCAGCAGCGAACGACCGGGACAGGGACAAGAGACCCAGTACTTC. It specifies CASSERPGQGQETQYF.

The V gene is TRBV10-1, the J gene TRBJ1-2; D unresolved. Per the germline V gene, CDR1 is WNHNN and CDR2 is SYGVQD (reference sequence). Trimming pared 1 base from V and 5 bases from J, leaving 8 bases between. This CDR3 has 13 residues. CDR3 bases: TGCGCCAGCAGTGAGTTTAGGAGTTATGGCTACACCTTC. Amino acids: CASSEFRSYGYTF.